Each of the 20 T cell receptor beta chains below was sequenced from the same sample in a study of early T cells in non-severe SARS-CoV-2 infection. TCRdb re-analysed the 5' RACE reads in MiXCR, keeping a single row per CDR3 protein. The sample carries about 69,000 distinct CDR3 sequences, 9.5% recorded once. Sequencing input: whole blood. The source of these receptors is an adult who was a healthcare worker with PCR-confirmed SARS-CoV-2 infection or an uninfected control (not recorded which).

Many counts were recorded for this clonotype. This chain connects TRBV3-1 to TRBJ2-5, with a possible D match to TRBD2 (6 bases). Trimming stripped 2 bases from V and 4 bases from J, with 17 bases between. CDR3 length: 16 residues. CDR1 is LGHDT, CDR2 YNNKEL, per germline (reference sequence). This CDR3 is CASSQHGTRGLETQYF. The CDR3 DNA reads TGTGCCAGCAGCCAACATGGGACTCGAGGGTTAGAGACCCAGTACTTC.

This clonotype was counted ten times or more. J is TRBJ1-4 and V is TRBV6-1; TRBD1 might be the D (5 bases). Between the trimmed V and J ends, which lost 3 bases and 2 bases, there was a span of 10 bases. The germline gives CDR1 MNHNS, CDR2 SASEGT. The CDR3 has 15 amino acids. The CDR3 here is CASSEGGATNEKLFF. In DNA, the CDR3 is TGTGCCAGCAGTGAGGGCGGGGCCACTAATGAAAAACTGTTTTTT.

This clonotype came up a few times. The rearrangement joins TRBV6-6 to TRBJ1-6, with 8 bases that match TRBD1. CDR1 and CDR2 from the germline V gene are MNHNY and SVGAGI (reference sequence). This CDR3 region has 15 residues. The ends lost 6 bases at V and 7 bases at J; junction bases unmatched: 8. CDR3 coding DNA: TGTGCCAGCAGCCCTGGACAGGGTTTGAATTCACCCCTCCACTTT. Encoded protein: CASSPGQGLNSPLHF.

This clonotype was picked up many times. V gene TRBV14 combines with J gene TRBJ2-2; D is possibly TRBD1 (6 bases). Germline CDR1 is SGHDN and CDR2 is FVKESK. The CDR3 has 16 residues. With 4 bases removed from V and 0 bases from J, the gap between germline ends came to 12 bases. CDR3 sequence: CASSLLWTANTGELFF. The DNA of the CDR3 is TGTGCCAGCAGCCTTTTATGGACAGCGAACACCGGGGAGCTGTTTTTT.

This clonotype appeared many times. This sequence joins TRBV7-6 and TRBJ2-2; D not certain. The germline V gene has CDR1 SGHVS and CDR2 FNYEAQ. Trimming removed 2 bases from V and 6 bases from J, with 4 bases in between. The CDR3 extends over 12 amino acids. This chain's CDR3 is CASSLKAGELFF. The CDR3 DNA is TGTGCCAGCAGCTTAAAGGCCGGGGAGCTGTTTTTT.

In this sample, this clonotype turned up many times. The chain couples TRBV5-1 to TRBJ2-7; D ambiguous. Germline V CDR1 and CDR2: SGHRS, YFSETQ. V lost 2 bases and J 2 bases, leaving 8 bases between the germline ends. This CDR3 spans 13 amino acids. In nucleotides, the CDR3 is TGCGCCAGCAGCTTAAACAGTCCCTACGAGCAGTACTTC. This gives the protein CASSLNSPYEQYF.

The chain uses TRBV24-1 and TRBJ2-3; TRBD2 aligns across 9 bases. CDR1 is KGHDR and CDR2 is SFDVKD in the germline V gene. CDR3 length: 20 amino acids. V lost 6 bases, J lost 2 bases, and 20 bases stayed unmatched. In DNA, the CDR3 is TGTGCCACCAGTTTGGACACCTGGACTAGCGAAGCACTACACACAGATACGCAGTATTTT. Translation: CATSLDTWTSEALHTDTQYF.

This rearrangement joins TRBV9 to TRBJ1-1; D gene ambiguous. CDR3 length: 15 residues. Germline V gene lookup returns CDR1 SGDLS and CDR2 YYNGEE. V lost 0 bases, J lost 1 base, and 10 bases lay in between. This chain's CDR3 is CASSVDVAGNTEAFF. The CDR3 region has the DNA TGTGCCAGCAGCGTAGACGTAGCAGGGAACACTGAAGCTTTCTTT.

This clonotype was observed many times. This sequence joins TRBV5-5 and TRBJ2-7; 7 nucleotides line up with TRBD1. The germline V gene has CDR1 SGHKS and CDR2 YYEKEE (reference sequence). J was trimmed by 6 bases and V by 3 bases; bases with no gene match: 15. This CDR3 comprises 16 residues. The CDR3 reads CASSSSVLGTDGEQYF. The CDR3 region has the DNA TGTGCCAGCAGCTCGTCAGTCCTCGGGACAGATGGCGAGCAGTACTTC. The full variable domain, in which reference TRBV5-5 and TRBJ2-7 provide the parts outside the CDR3, is DAGVTQSPTHLIKTRGQQVTLRCSPISGHKSVSWYQQVLGQGPQFIFQYYEKEERGRGNFPDRFSARQFPNYSSELNVNALLLGDSALYLCASSSSVLGTDGEQYFGPGTRLTVT.

This clonotype was picked up many times. J is TRBJ1-2 and V is TRBV19; D gene ambiguous. With 8 bases removed from V and 5 bases from J, the gap between germline ends came to 15 bases. The CDR3 has 13 amino acids. From germline, CDR1 is LNHDA and CDR2 SQIVND (reference sequence). CDR3 DNA sequence: TGTGCCAGTTCAGTCGGACCGAAATATGGCTACACCTTC. Translated, it gives CASSVGPKYGYTF. The variable domain in full, with the rest retrieved from reference TRBV19 and TRBJ1-2, is DGGITQSPKYLFRKEGQNVTLSCEQNLNHDAMYWYRQDPGQGLRLIYYSQIVNDFQKGDIAEGYSVSREKKESFPLTVTSAQKNPTAFYLCASSVGPKYGYTFGSGTRLTVV.

The chain uses TRBV6-2 or TRBV6-3 and TRBJ2-2; no reliable D call. This CDR3 spans 14 amino acids. Between the trimmed V and J ends, which lost 0 bases and 9 bases, there was a span of 11 bases. Germline CDR1 MNHEY, CDR2 SVGEGT. The CDR3 here is CASSYSIPVRELFF. CDR3 sequence (DNA): TGTGCCAGCAGTTACTCGATTCCGGTGAGGGAGCTGTTTTTT.

This clonotype has ten or more counts. This sequence joins TRBV6-1 and TRBJ1-1; TRBD1 aligns across 11 bases. CDR1 and CDR2 from the germline V gene are MNHNS and SASEGT. This CDR3 contains 13 residues. V shed 7 bases and J 10 bases; nucleotides not matched to a gene: 8. The CDR3 here is CASISGQGVRAFF. For the CDR3, the DNA is TGTGCCAGCATCTCGGGACAGGGGGTTCGAGCTTTCTTT.

DNA for the CDR3: TGTGCCAGCAGCTTGGTTGGACAGGGGGCCAATGAGCAGTTCTTC. It encodes CASSLVGQGANEQFF. V gene TRBV5-4 combines with J gene TRBJ2-1; 11 bases are a match to TRBD1. The V and J ends lost 0 bases and 6 bases, in that order; junction bases with no gene match: 2. The length of the CDR3 is 15 residues. The germline V gene has CDR1 SGHNT and CDR2 YYREEE (reference sequence).

The chain uses TRBV6-1 and TRBJ2-3, with D possibly being TRBD1 (5 bases). Deletions cut 3 bases from V and 3 bases from J, with 13 bases between. The CDR3 extends over 15 amino acids. From germline, CDR1 is MNHNS and CDR2 SASEGT. As DNA, the CDR3 is TGTGCCAGCAGTGATATTCACCCAGGGACAGATACGCAGTATTTT. This sequence encodes CASSDIHPGTDTQYF.

A single count supports this clonotype. V gene TRBV14 combines with J gene TRBJ1-1; D is perhaps TRBD1 (5 bases). Germline V CDR1 and CDR2: SGHDN, FVKESK. CDR3 length: 14 residues. V dropped 1 base and J dropped 8 bases, with 14 bases sitting between them. The CDR3 nucleotides read TGTGCCAGCAGCCAAGGAAGACAGTCAGACGAAGCTTTCTTT. It encodes CASSQGRQSDEAFF.

This clonotype was observed at least ten times. This chain joins TRBV20-1 and TRBJ1-1, with 8 bases that match TRBD1. The germline V gene encodes CDR1 DFQATT and CDR2 SNEGSKA (reference sequence). The J segment lost 5 bases and the V segment lost 5 bases, leaving 16 bases of the junction unmatched. The CDR3 is 16 residues long. The CDR3 region has the DNA TGCAGTGCTGGCATCATCAGGACAGGGAGGTTAACTGAAGCTTTCTTT. Its protein is CSAGIIRTGRLTEAFF.

The chain employs TRBV29-1 and TRBJ2-3; D is uncertain. CDR1 and CDR2 (germline): SQVTM, ANQGSEA. V was cut by 2 bases and J by 1 base, with 4 bases left in between. This CDR3 comprises 12 residues. The CDR3 protein is CSVELGTDTQYF. CDR3 nucleotide sequence: TGCAGCGTTGAATTGGGCACAGATACGCAGTATTTT.

The chain has TRBV5-5 and TRBJ2-1; D is possibly TRBD2 (6 bases). Per the germline V gene, CDR1 is SGHKS and CDR2 is YYEKEE (reference sequence). This CDR3 comprises 16 residues. Deletions cut 0 bases from V and 7 bases from J, with 17 bases between. The CDR3 loop is CASSLGRAASRNEQFF. The DNA of the CDR3 is TGTGCCAGCAGCTTGGGGAGGGCAGCATCTAGAAATGAGCAGTTCTTC.

The chain couples TRBV6-5 to TRBJ1-4; D is uncertain. Germline CDR1 is MNHEY and CDR2 is SVGAGI. The V and J ends lost 3 bases and 3 bases respectively, with 14 bases between them. The CDR3 is 16 amino acids. The CDR3 DNA follows: TGTGCCAGCAGTTATTCCTCTTCTTCTGCTAATGAAAAACTGTTTTTT. Translating it yields CASSYSSSSANEKLFF.

This rearrangement joins TRBV27 to TRBJ1-2; 8 bases match TRBD1. Germline V CDR1 and CDR2: MNHEY, SMNVEV (reference sequence). The J segment lost 4 bases and the V segment lost 6 bases, leaving 13 bases of the junction unmatched. The CDR3 length is 16 residues. In nucleotides, the CDR3 is TGTGCCAGCAGGCGGACAGGGCTAGGGGTCCCCTATGGCTACACCTTC. Amino acid sequence: CASRRTGLGVPYGYTF.